A selection of T cell receptor beta chains follows, all from one sample in a study of identical twins. MiXCR, applied by TCRdb to the 5' RACE reads, yields one record per CDR3 protein. The data contain some 460,000 distinct CDR3 sequences, 14% of them singletons. The sample was also linked to a second study, of yellow fever vaccine responses in identical twins.

The sequenced material came from CD4+ T cells sorted from blood. The receptor source for this set is a woman under 30 in good health. Each CDR3 is given with its conserved first and last residue. D genes are given only for firm matches. Where a row states a size, it is once, few, many or the class of an expanded clone; other rows omit it.

cdr3_nt: TGTGCCAGCAGCCAAGGAGGGCCCAATCAGCCCCAGCATTTT
cdr3_aa: CASSQGGPNQPQHF
clone_size: many
v_call: TRBV3-1
d_call: .
j_call: TRBJ1-5

cdr3_nt: TGTGCCAGCAGCGTAGGGGACAGGGCCTACAATGAGCAGTTCTTC
cdr3_aa: CASSVGDRAYNEQFF
clone_size: few
v_call: TRBV9
d_call: TRBD1
j_call: TRBJ2-1

cdr3_nt: TGTGCCAGCAGCGGCAGGGGACTAGCGGGGCTCGCCTACGAGCAGTACTTC
cdr3_aa: CASSGRGLAGLAYEQYF
clone_size: few
v_call: TRBV7-2
d_call: TRBD2
j_call: TRBJ2-7

cdr3_nt: TGCAGTGCCGTGGGACTAGCGGGAGAGGCTGAGACCCAGTACTTC
cdr3_aa: CSAVGLAGEAETQYF
clone_size: few
v_call: TRBV20-1
d_call: TRBD2
j_call: TRBJ2-5

cdr3_nt: TGTGCCAGCAGCCCTCGGCTAGCGAGCGAGCAGTACTTC
cdr3_aa: CASSPRLASEQYF
clone_size: .
v_call: TRBV5-8
d_call: .
j_call: TRBJ2-7

cdr3_nt: TGTGCCAGCAGCTTAGAGCCCGGGTTAGACGAGCAGTACTTC
cdr3_aa: CASSLEPGLDEQYF
clone_size: .
v_call: TRBV7-6
d_call: .
j_call: TRBJ2-7

cdr3_nt: TGTGCCAGCGGAGACAGGTCCTACGAGCAGTACTTC
cdr3_aa: CASGDRSYEQYF
clone_size: .
v_call: TRBV28
d_call: .
j_call: TRBJ2-7

cdr3_nt: TGTGCCAGCCGTGGACAGCACCTCTCCTACGAGCAGTACTTC
cdr3_aa: CASRGQHLSYEQYF
clone_size: few
v_call: TRBV28
d_call: .
j_call: TRBJ2-7

cdr3_nt: TGTGCCAGCAGGGGACAGGGTCTCCACGAGCAGTACTTC
cdr3_aa: CASRGQGLHEQYF
clone_size: few
v_call: TRBV6-1
d_call: TRBD1
j_call: TRBJ2-7

cdr3_nt: TGTGCCAGCAGCTTAGCTTTGTCTAGCGGGGGGTACAATGAGCAGTTCTTC
cdr3_aa: CASSLALSSGGYNEQFF
clone_size: few
v_call: TRBV7-9
d_call: TRBD2
j_call: TRBJ2-1

cdr3_nt: TGTGCCAGCAGTCGCATCCTACAGTCACGCACAGATACGCAGTATTTT
cdr3_aa: CASSRILQSRTDTQYF
clone_size: few
v_call: TRBV6-1
d_call: .
j_call: TRBJ2-3

cdr3_nt: TGTGCCAGCCGTCCCGATTGGAACATTCAGTACTTC
cdr3_aa: CASRPDWNIQYF
clone_size: few
v_call: TRBV28
d_call: .
j_call: TRBJ2-4

cdr3_nt: TGCAGCGTCTTGGGGACTAGCGGGAGCCCAGATACGCAGTATTTT
cdr3_aa: CSVLGTSGSPDTQYF
clone_size: few
v_call: TRBV29-1
d_call: TRBD2
j_call: TRBJ2-3

cdr3_nt: TGTGCCAGCAGCGTACCGACTAGCACCGGGGAGCTGTTTTTT
cdr3_aa: CASSVPTSTGELFF
clone_size: few
v_call: TRBV7-9
d_call: .
j_call: TRBJ2-2

cdr3_nt: TGTGCCAGCAGCGCCGGACGGACCTACGAGCAGTACTTC
cdr3_aa: CASSAGRTYEQYF
clone_size: few
v_call: TRBV7-2
d_call: .
j_call: TRBJ2-7

cdr3_nt: TGTGCCAGCAGTGGACTAGCGGTAGATACGCAGTATTTT
cdr3_aa: CASSGLAVDTQYF
clone_size: few
v_call: TRBV3-1
d_call: TRBD2
j_call: TRBJ2-3

cdr3_nt: TGTGCCACCCGCTCCGATTACGAGCAGTACTTC
cdr3_aa: CATRSDYEQYF
clone_size: few
v_call: TRBV2
d_call: .
j_call: TRBJ2-7

cdr3_nt: TGTGCCAGCAGCCAAGTCCAGCAGGCAGATACGCAGTATTTT
cdr3_aa: CASSQVQQADTQYF
clone_size: few
v_call: TRBV4-2
d_call: .
j_call: TRBJ2-3

cdr3_nt: TGTGCCATCAGTGAGTCGCGGGGGTCCTATAATTCACCCCTCCACTTT
cdr3_aa: CAISESRGSYNSPLHF
clone_size: .
v_call: TRBV10-3
d_call: .
j_call: TRBJ1-6

cdr3_nt: TGTGCCAGCAGTTCCCAACTGGCCGGGGAGCTGTTTTTT
cdr3_aa: CASSSQLAGELFF
clone_size: few
v_call: TRBV6-5
d_call: .
j_call: TRBJ2-2

cdr3_nt: TGTGCCAGTAATATGGTAGTCGGCACAGATACGCAGTATTTT
cdr3_aa: CASNMVVGTDTQYF
clone_size: few
v_call: TRBV19
d_call: .
j_call: TRBJ2-3

cdr3_nt: TGCGCCAGCAGCTTGGTGACTAGCGGGACCTACGAGCAGTACTTC
cdr3_aa: CASSLVTSGTYEQYF
clone_size: many
v_call: TRBV5-1
d_call: TRBD2
j_call: TRBJ2-7

cdr3_nt: TGCGCCAGCAGCCGAACCTTTGACGGTGAGCTGTTTTTT
cdr3_aa: CASSRTFDGELFF
clone_size: .
v_call: TRBV5-1
d_call: .
j_call: TRBJ2-2

cdr3_nt: TGTGCCAGCAGCGTAGGGTCTAGCGGGTTGACAGATACGCAGTATTTT
cdr3_aa: CASSVGSSGLTDTQYF
clone_size: .
v_call: TRBV9
d_call: TRBD2
j_call: TRBJ2-3

cdr3_nt: TGTGCCAGCAGTTTAGAGGGGCGGGGGCTATACAATGAGCAGTTCTTC
cdr3_aa: CASSLEGRGLYNEQFF
clone_size: .
v_call: TRBV27
d_call: .
j_call: TRBJ2-1

cdr3_nt: TGTGCCACCAGTCCTGCGACTGATACGCAGTATTTT
cdr3_aa: CATSPATDTQYF
clone_size: once
v_call: TRBV24-1
d_call: .
j_call: TRBJ2-3

cdr3_nt: TGCAGCGCCCTTCTGGGAGTGGAGACCCAGTACTTC
cdr3_aa: CSALLGVETQYF
clone_size: many
v_call: TRBV29-1
d_call: .
j_call: TRBJ2-5

cdr3_nt: TGTCCCAGCAGTTACTCTCGGGCTAGCGGGAGGTGTAGCACAGATACGCAGTATTTT
cdr3_aa: CPSSYSRASGRCSTDTQYF
clone_size: .
v_call: TRBV6-8
d_call: TRBD2
j_call: TRBJ2-3

cdr3_nt: TGTGCCAGCAGCTCCGGGACAGAATTAGAGCAGTACTTC
cdr3_aa: CASSSGTELEQYF
clone_size: few
v_call: TRBV12-3/TRBV12-4
d_call: TRBD1
j_call: TRBJ2-7

cdr3_nt: TGTGCCAGCAGCGTAGGTATATCATCATACGAGCAGTACTTC
cdr3_aa: CASSVGISSYEQYF
clone_size: .
v_call: TRBV9
d_call: .
j_call: TRBJ2-7

cdr3_nt: TGTGCCAGCAGCTTAACCCGAGCGGGGGACTACAATGAGCAGTTCTTC
cdr3_aa: CASSLTRAGDYNEQFF
clone_size: few
v_call: TRBV7-3
d_call: TRBD2
j_call: TRBJ2-1

cdr3_nt: TGTGCCATCAGTGAAAATGTAGGCCTTGAAGAGACCCAGTACTTC
cdr3_aa: CAISENVGLEETQYF
clone_size: few
v_call: TRBV10-3
d_call: .
j_call: TRBJ2-5

cdr3_nt: TGCAGCGTTGGGGGGACTAGCGGGAAGACAGATACGCAGTATTTT
cdr3_aa: CSVGGTSGKTDTQYF
clone_size: .
v_call: TRBV29-1
d_call: TRBD2
j_call: TRBJ2-3

cdr3_nt: TGTGCCAGCAGGGAAGACAGGTCGTCCTACGAGCAGTACTTC
cdr3_aa: CASREDRSSYEQYF
clone_size: many
v_call: TRBV12-3/TRBV12-4
d_call: .
j_call: TRBJ2-7

cdr3_nt: TGCGCCAGCAGCCCCTTAGCTAGCGGGGGGGCTTATGAGCAGTTCTTC
cdr3_aa: CASSPLASGGAYEQFF
clone_size: many
v_call: TRBV5-1
d_call: TRBD2
j_call: TRBJ2-1

cdr3_nt: TGCAGTGCTAGAGGTGTGACAAGTAAAGAGACCCAGTACTTC
cdr3_aa: CSARGVTSKETQYF
clone_size: .
v_call: TRBV20-1
d_call: .
j_call: TRBJ2-5

cdr3_nt: TGTGCCACCCAAAGGCCTCCGTTCGTCAACGAGCAGTTCTTC
cdr3_aa: CATQRPPFVNEQFF
clone_size: .
v_call: TRBV15
d_call: .
j_call: TRBJ2-1

cdr3_nt: TGTGCCAGCAGCTTATGGCTTCCTAGCACAGATACGCAGTATTTT
cdr3_aa: CASSLWLPSTDTQYF
clone_size: many
v_call: TRBV7-2
d_call: .
j_call: TRBJ2-3

cdr3_nt: TGTGCCAGCAGCGCTCCCGGGACTAGCGGGAGAGGTTCCTACAATGAGCAGTTCTTC
cdr3_aa: CASSAPGTSGRGSYNEQFF
clone_size: .
v_call: TRBV11-1
d_call: TRBD2
j_call: TRBJ2-1

cdr3_nt: TGCAGTGCCCTCGGGGGGGGCGCGCTTGGCTACACCTTC
cdr3_aa: CSALGGGALGYTF
clone_size: many
v_call: TRBV20-1
d_call: .
j_call: TRBJ1-2

cdr3_nt: TGTGCCAGCAGCTTAGGCTTCGGGGTTGCGGCAGATACGCAGTATTTT
cdr3_aa: CASSLGFGVAADTQYF
clone_size: few
v_call: TRBV11-2
d_call: .
j_call: TRBJ2-3

cdr3_nt: TGTGCCAGCACCCCGACCAGACAGGGCTTAGTCGGGTATGGCTACACCTTC
cdr3_aa: CASTPTRQGLVGYGYTF
clone_size: .
v_call: TRBV5-6
d_call: TRBD1
j_call: TRBJ1-2

cdr3_nt: TGCGCCAGCGGAGCCGGGACACCCTCCTACGAGCAGTACTTC
cdr3_aa: CASGAGTPSYEQYF
clone_size: .
v_call: TRBV23-1
d_call: .
j_call: TRBJ2-7

cdr3_nt: TGCAGTGCCCGAGAGAGGCGGGCAGAATCACCCCTCCACTTT
cdr3_aa: CSARERRAESPLHF
clone_size: .
v_call: TRBV20-1
d_call: .
j_call: TRBJ1-6

cdr3_nt: TGTGCCATCAGCTCAGGGGACGGCAATCAGCCCCAGCATTTT
cdr3_aa: CAISSGDGNQPQHF
clone_size: few
v_call: TRBV10-3
d_call: .
j_call: TRBJ1-5

cdr3_nt: TGCGCCAGCAGCCAAGGACTAGGACGTGAGCAGTTCTTC
cdr3_aa: CASSQGLGREQFF
clone_size: few
v_call: TRBV4-3
d_call: .
j_call: TRBJ2-1

cdr3_nt: TGCAGTGCTATGGACAGTCCCACGGAGACCCAGTACTTC
cdr3_aa: CSAMDSPTETQYF
clone_size: .
v_call: TRBV20-1
d_call: .
j_call: TRBJ2-5

cdr3_nt: TGTGCCAGCAGTTACTCGCGGGCGGGGACTGGGGCCAACGTCCTGACTTTC
cdr3_aa: CASSYSRAGTGANVLTF
clone_size: .
v_call: TRBV6-5
d_call: .
j_call: TRBJ2-6

cdr3_nt: TGTGCCAGCGTAACAGGGTTTTCCACAGATACGCAGTATTTT
cdr3_aa: CASVTGFSTDTQYF
clone_size: few
v_call: TRBV5-5
d_call: .
j_call: TRBJ2-3

cdr3_nt: TGTGCCAGCAGTTCCCCGCCCCAGGGGGGAGAGACCCAGTACTTC
cdr3_aa: CASSSPPQGGETQYF
clone_size: few
v_call: TRBV28
d_call: .
j_call: TRBJ2-5

cdr3_nt: TGCAGTGCTAGCCCTCTAGCGGGGACGACCTACGAGCAGTACTTC
cdr3_aa: CSASPLAGTTYEQYF
clone_size: few
v_call: TRBV20-1
d_call: TRBD2
j_call: TRBJ2-7

cdr3_nt: TGCGCCAGCAGCCGCGGAGGGAGAAGCACAGATACGCAGTATTTT
cdr3_aa: CASSRGGRSTDTQYF
clone_size: many
v_call: TRBV4-1
d_call: .
j_call: TRBJ2-3

cdr3_nt: TGTGCCAGCAGTTTAGCGGCGGGAGACGCGACCCAGTACTTC
cdr3_aa: CASSLAAGDATQYF
clone_size: few
v_call: TRBV28
d_call: TRBD2
j_call: TRBJ2-5

cdr3_nt: TGTGCCACCAGCACCAGGTACACCACTGAAGCTTTCTTT
cdr3_aa: CATSTRYTTEAFF
clone_size: many
v_call: TRBV15
d_call: .
j_call: TRBJ1-1

cdr3_nt: TGTGCCAGCAGCGCCTCCGGGACGGAGACCTACGAGCAGTACTTC
cdr3_aa: CASSASGTETYEQYF
clone_size: .
v_call: TRBV7-2
d_call: .
j_call: TRBJ2-7

cdr3_nt: TGTGCCAGCAGGAGGGACCTAACCTACGAGCAGTACTTC
cdr3_aa: CASRRDLTYEQYF
clone_size: many
v_call: TRBV6-1
d_call: .
j_call: TRBJ2-7

cdr3_nt: TGTGCCAGCAGCTTAATCAGCACAGATAAGCAGTATTTT
cdr3_aa: CASSLISTDKQYF
clone_size: .
v_call: TRBV7-2
d_call: .
j_call: TRBJ2-3

cdr3_nt: TGTGCCAGCAGCAATCCAGGGAGAGCAGATACGCAGTATTTT
cdr3_aa: CASSNPGRADTQYF
clone_size: .
v_call: TRBV5-4
d_call: .
j_call: TRBJ2-3

cdr3_nt: TGCGCCAGCCCCTCCTCCCGGCTAGCGGATCACACAGATACGCAGTATTTT
cdr3_aa: CASPSSRLADHTDTQYF
clone_size: few
v_call: TRBV4-3
d_call: TRBD2
j_call: TRBJ2-3